The TCR beta chain described here comes from a study of cytomegalovirus exposure and HLA in healthy donors. Vbeta (60) and Jbeta (13) primers were used in the PCR. Assay used: immunoSEQ multiplex PCR; TCRdb lists only in-frame clones, some missing. The sample holds about 32,000 clones. A note on this clone: Its antigen is not known.

With V trimmed by 6 bases and J by 0 bases, 5 bases remained unmatched. Germline V gene sequence: CDR1 MNHNY, CDR2 SVGAGI (reference sequence). The length of the CDR3 is 14 residues. Study results and limitations: A missense variant in DCLRE1C was later tied to TCR beta V- and J-gene trimming.

This chain joins TRBV6-6 and TRBJ2-7; 7 bases are a match to TRBD1. Material: PBMCs. The TCR comes from a female donor in good health and CMV-seronegative. The CDR3 here is CASSPGTVSYEQYF. DNA of the CDR3: TGTGCCAGCAGCCCCGGGACAGTCTCCTACGAGCAGTACTTC.